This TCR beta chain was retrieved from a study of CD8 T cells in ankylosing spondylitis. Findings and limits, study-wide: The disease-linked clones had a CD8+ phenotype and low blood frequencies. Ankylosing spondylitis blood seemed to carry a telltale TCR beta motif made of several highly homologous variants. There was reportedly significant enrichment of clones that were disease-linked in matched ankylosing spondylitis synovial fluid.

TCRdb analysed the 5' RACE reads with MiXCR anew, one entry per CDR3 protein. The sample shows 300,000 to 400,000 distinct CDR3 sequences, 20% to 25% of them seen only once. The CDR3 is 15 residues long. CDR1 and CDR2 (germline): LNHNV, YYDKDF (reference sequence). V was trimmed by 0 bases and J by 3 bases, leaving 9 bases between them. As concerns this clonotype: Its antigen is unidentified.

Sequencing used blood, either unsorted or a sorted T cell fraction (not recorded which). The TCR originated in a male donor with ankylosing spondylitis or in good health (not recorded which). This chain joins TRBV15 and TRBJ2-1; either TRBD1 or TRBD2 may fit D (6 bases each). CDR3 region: CATSRDGGLYNEQFF. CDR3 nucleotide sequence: TGTGCCACCAGCAGAGATGGGGGGCTCTACAATGAGCAGTTCTTC.